Listed below are T cell receptor beta chains from one sample, sequenced in a study of T cells expressing NK-cell markers. For each CDR3 protein, TCRdb gives one entry from its re-call of the 5' RACE reads, without DNA. The table for this sample gives approximately 460,000 distinct CDR3 sequences. The sample was blood T cells: a sorted CD56 or NKG2C T cell subset, CD4+ or CD8+ T cells, or bulk PBMC T cells (not recorded which). The receptor set was obtained from a woman aged 18 to 75 in good health. Both conserved end residues are part of each CDR3.

j_call,v_call,cdr3_aa
TRBJ1-4,TRBV5-5,CASSREAGNEKLFF
TRBJ1-2,TRBV20-1,CSARDPARDYGYTF
TRBJ2-2,TRBV12-3/TRBV12-4,CASRDTGTGWVGELFF
TRBJ1-1,TRBV6-1,CASRDLWVDLNTEAFF
TRBJ2-1,TRBV19,CASSILVGSYNEQFF
TRBJ2-3,TRBV12-3/TRBV12-4,CASSYADTQYF
TRBJ2-2,TRBV20-1,CSAMDQPNTGELFF
TRBJ2-7,TRBV18,CASSPYSGREYEQYF
TRBJ2-7,TRBV29-1,CSVRLSHEQYF
TRBJ2-5,TRBV4-1,CASSQDLKAGGYQETQYF
TRBJ2-5,TRBV3-1,CAGGPGARETQYF
TRBJ1-1,TRBV5-1,CASSLDRNTEAFF
TRBJ2-5,TRBV12-3/TRBV12-4,CASSRTRPRDETQYF
TRBJ2-2,TRBV29-1,CSVERGGNRGELFF
TRBJ1-6,TRBV11-2,CASSSRSGMGWGNSPLHF
TRBJ2-7,TRBV5-4,CASSPAFGQGFGEQYF
TRBJ1-6,TRBV14,CASSQVGGVGAPLHF
TRBJ1-1,TRBV4-2,CASSQEGTGDTEAFF
TRBJ2-3,TRBV27,CASSWGIRSPTVDTQYF
TRBJ1-3,TRBV20-1,CSATSSSVTGNTIYF
TRBJ2-3,TRBV11-1,CASSLGLGASGENTDTQYF
TRBJ2-3,TRBV7-3,CASSLMGRAAATDTQYF
TRBJ2-6,TRBV10-3,CAIMGSGANVLTF
TRBJ1-1,TRBV19,CASSSFGRPNTEAFF